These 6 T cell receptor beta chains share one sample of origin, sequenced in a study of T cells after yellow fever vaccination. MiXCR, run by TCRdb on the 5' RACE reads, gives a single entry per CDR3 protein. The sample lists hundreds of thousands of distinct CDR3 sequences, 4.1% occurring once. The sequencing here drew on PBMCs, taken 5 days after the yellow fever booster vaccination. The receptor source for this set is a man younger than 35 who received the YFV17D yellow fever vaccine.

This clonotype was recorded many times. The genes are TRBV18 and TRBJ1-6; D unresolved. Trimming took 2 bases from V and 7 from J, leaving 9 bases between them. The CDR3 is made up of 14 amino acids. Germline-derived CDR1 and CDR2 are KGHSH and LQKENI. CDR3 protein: CASSPTATNSPLHF. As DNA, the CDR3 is TGTGCCAGCTCACCAACCGCCACCAATTCACCCCTCCACTTT.

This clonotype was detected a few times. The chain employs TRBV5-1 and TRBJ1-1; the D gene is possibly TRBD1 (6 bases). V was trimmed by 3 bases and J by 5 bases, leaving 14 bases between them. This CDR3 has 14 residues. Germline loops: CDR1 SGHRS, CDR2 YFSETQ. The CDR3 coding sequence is TGCGCCAGCAGCTCGGCGGGGGGCCGGACTGAAGCTTTCTTT. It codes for CASSSAGGRTEAFF.

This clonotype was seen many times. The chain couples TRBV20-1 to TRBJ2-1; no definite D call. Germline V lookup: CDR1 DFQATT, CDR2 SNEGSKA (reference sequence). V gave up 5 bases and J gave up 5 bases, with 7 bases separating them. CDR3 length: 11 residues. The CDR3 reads CSALADNEQFF. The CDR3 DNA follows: TGCAGTGCTTTGGCCGACAATGAGCAGTTCTTC.

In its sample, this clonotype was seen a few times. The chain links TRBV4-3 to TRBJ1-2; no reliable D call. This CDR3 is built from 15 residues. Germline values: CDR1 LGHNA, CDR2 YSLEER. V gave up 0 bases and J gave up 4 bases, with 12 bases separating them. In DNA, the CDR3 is TGCGCCAGCAGCCAAGACGTGTCGACGGGCTATGGCTACACCTTC. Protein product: CASSQDVSTGYGYTF.

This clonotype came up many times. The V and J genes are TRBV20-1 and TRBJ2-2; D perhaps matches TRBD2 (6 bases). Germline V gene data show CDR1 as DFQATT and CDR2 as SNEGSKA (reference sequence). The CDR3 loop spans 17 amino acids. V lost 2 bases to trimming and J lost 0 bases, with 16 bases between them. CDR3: CSARQPGLYANTGELFF. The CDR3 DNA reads TGCAGTGCTAGACAACCGGGACTTTACGCGAACACCGGGGAGCTGTTTTTT.

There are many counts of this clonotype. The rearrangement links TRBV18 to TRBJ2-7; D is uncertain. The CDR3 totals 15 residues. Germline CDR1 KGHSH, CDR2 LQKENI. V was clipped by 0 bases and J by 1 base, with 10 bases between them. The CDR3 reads CASSPPARTSYEQYF. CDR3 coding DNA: TGTGCCAGCTCACCACCGGCCAGGACGTCCTACGAGCAGTACTTC.